One TCR beta chain is described in this entry. The data originate from a study of blood T cell repertoires in COVID-19. The germline V gene encodes CDR1 ENHRY and CDR2 SYGVKD. Trimming shortened V by 7 bases and J by 1 base, and 10 bases separated the two germline ends. CDR3 size: 13 residues. Cohort 3 recovered donors had two negative PCRs, clearance, or symptom resolution. Per the original methods: Reference gene primer amplification in the assay estimated nucleated cell counts. Libraries were prepared by immunoSEQ multiplex PCR; TCRdb keeps only in-frame clonotypes and omits some of them. That table is the source of V, J and clone size, and D and trimming were worked out from the DNA. The data contain about 64,000 clones, 88% of them singletons.

The chain employs TRBV10-3 and TRBJ1-1; TRBD1 might be the D (6 bases). The sample consisted of PBMCs or T cells enriched from blood (not recorded which). The source of this sequence is a woman in her thirties or forties who had recovered from COVID-19. CDR3 DNA sequence: TGTGCCATCACAGGGGAGACGAACACTGAAGCTTTCTTT. Translation: CAITGETNTEAFF.